Below, one T cell receptor (beta chain) is given with its context. This clonotype was seen only a few times. The antigen this receptor binds is unknown. No base-level quality is on record; no much larger clone is a single base apart. The data stem from a study of patients and donors after allogeneic stem cell transplantation (dated by TCRdb to about 2020). Library preparation employed RT-PCR. Sequencing instrument: NextSeq 550. TCRdb itself trimmed the public reads at Q25 with fastp, ran MiXCR and retained productive beta chains. Rows are combined by CDR3 protein, so each entry shows the most common genes and DNA. The table for this sample lists 920,000 or so distinct CDR3 sequences; 15% to 20% of them were counted only once. In total, the top ten clones hold about 6% of the sample. CDR1 DFQATT and CDR2 SNEGSKA are derived from the germline V gene (reference sequence). Spanning cysteine to phenylalanine, the CDR3 consists of 16 amino acids. Only the CDR3 DNA is retained, 48 bases long and in frame from the first base. V drops 1 base and J drops 4 bases, leaving 20 bases in between.

The rearranged segments are TRBV20-1 and TRBJ2-7, with TRBD2 as a weak D call on 6 bases. Sequences were obtained from blood, either unsorted or a sorted T cell fraction (not recorded which). The TCR comes from a human donor who was either an allogeneic HSCT recipient or a stem cell or donor lymphocyte infusion donor (not recorded which). It is not recorded whose cells these are; they may come from a transplant donor. The CDR3: CSARGGSGGMGYEQYF. The sequenced DNA: TGCAGTGCTAGAGGGGGGTCAGGCGGGATGGGATACGAGCAGTACTTC.